The next 27 T cell receptor beta chains were all read from a single sample in a study of blood T cell repertoires in COVID-19. The repertoire was sequenced with immunoSEQ multiplex PCR; TCRdb's copy has only in-frame clones and lacks some. This repertoire shows roughly 250,000 clones, more than 70% found once; its top ten account for 1.2%. Sample: PBMCs or T cells enriched from blood (not recorded which). These receptors all come from a woman in her thirties or forties with acute COVID-19.

The chain combines TRBV7-9 with TRBJ1-2, with 7 bases lining up with TRBD1. The CDR3 is 15 amino acids. The V gene end was trimmed by 2 bases and the J gene end by 8 bases; junction bases not matched to a gene: 11. Germline V lookup: CDR1 SEHNR, CDR2 FQNEAQ (reference sequence). The CDR3 spells CASSLMGGGGDGYTF. CDR3 bases: TGTGCCAGCAGCTTAATGGGCGGAGGGGGCGACGGCTACACCTTC. Full variable domain (outside the CDR3, taken from reference TRBV7-9 and TRBJ1-2): DTGVSQNPRHKITKRGQNVTFRCDPISEHNRLYWYRQTLGQGPEFLTYFQNEAQLEKSRLLSDRFSAERPKGSFSTLEIQRTEQGDSAMYLCASSLMGGGGDGYTFGSGTRLTVV.

V usage is TRBV18 and J usage is TRBJ2-1, with D maybe TRBD1 (5 bases). The germline V and J ends were trimmed by 1 base and 6 bases, with 10 bases remaining between them. Germline V lookup: CDR1 KGHSH, CDR2 LQKENI. The CDR3 loop spans 14 amino acids. CDR3 nucleotide sequence: TGTGCCAGCTCACCACTGCAGGGCGCCAATGAGCAGTTCTTC. Its protein is CASSPLQGANEQFF.

The gene calls are TRBV7-9 and TRBJ1-4, with D maybe TRBD1 (5 bases). The CDR3 is made up of 15 amino acids. In germline, CDR1 is SEHNR, CDR2 FQNEAQ (reference sequence). V dropped 5 bases and J dropped 5 bases, with 15 bases sitting between them. CDR3 nucleotides: TGTGCCAGCAGCCCAGGACACACTCCAAATGAAAAACTGTTTTTT. It codes for CASSPGHTPNEKLFF.

The chain recombines TRBV10-3 with TRBJ1-1, with D perhaps matching TRBD1 (6 bases). The CDR3 spans 13 residues. The germline gives CDR1 ENHRY, CDR2 SYGVKD. V was cut by 3 bases and J by 10 bases, with 15 bases left in between. This CDR3 reads CAISDHQQGVAFF. CDR3 bases: TGTGCCATCAGTGATCACCAACAGGGAGTAGCTTTCTTT.

The chain links TRBV10-3 to TRBJ1-4, with 11 bases identical to TRBD1. CDR1 and CDR2 from the germline V gene are ENHRY and SYGVKD. V was pared by 5 bases and J by 8 bases, with 4 bases of the junction left unmatched. The CDR3 contains 14 residues. CDR3 residues: CAISSDRGQEKLFF. The CDR3 nucleotides are TGTGCCATCAGTTCGGACAGGGGGCAAGAAAAACTGTTTTTT.

The chain joins TRBV19 to TRBJ2-3; a weak D match, TRBD2 (5 bases). The CDR3 extends over 15 amino acids. Trimming took off 3 bases at V and 3 bases at J, with 13 bases between the two ends. Per germline, CDR1 LNHDA and CDR2 SQIVND (reference sequence). The CDR3 nucleotides read TGTGCCAGTAGTATCATAATTACGGGGACAGATACGCAGTATTTT. It codes for CASSIIITGTDTQYF.

The CDR3 coding sequence is TGTGCCACCGGCGCGGTTGACGCTGATGAGCAGTTCTTC. It yields the protein CATGAVDADEQFF. The chain combines TRBV15 with TRBJ2-1; D is uncertain. There are 13 residues in the CDR3. Trimming shortened V by 8 bases and J by 8 bases, and 16 bases separated the two germline ends. Germline values: CDR1 LNHNV, CDR2 YYDKDF (reference sequence).

The V call is TRBV3-1 (or the pseudogene TRBV3-2), the J call TRBJ2-1; no definite D call. The ends were cut back, 1 base at V and 0 bases at J, with 10 bases in the middle. This CDR3 has 16 residues. Germline V CDR1 and CDR2: LGHDT, YNNKEL (reference sequence). Written as DNA, the CDR3 is TGTGCCAGCAGCCAAGGGCCCAATTACTCCTACAATGAGCAGTTCTTC. Protein: CASSQGPNYSYNEQFF.

The chain uses TRBV11-3 and TRBJ1-3; D not certain. Germline V gene lookup returns CDR1 SGHNT and CDR2 YENEEA. The CDR3 totals 12 residues. V gave up 5 bases and J gave up 7 bases, with 9 bases separating them. CDR3 protein: CASSPHGNTIYF. The CDR3 nucleotides are TGTGCCAGCAGCCCCCACGGGAACACCATATATTTT.

The CDR3 DNA follows: TGTGCCATCAGTGAGCGTCTAGCGGGAGTGACCGGGGAGCTGTTTTTT. Amino acid sequence: CAISERLAGVTGELFF. This chain connects TRBV10-3 to TRBJ2-2; 10 positions match TRBD2. Germline lookup yields CDR1 ENHRY and CDR2 SYGVKD. V lost 2 bases, J lost 5 bases, and 5 bases stayed unmatched. The CDR3 is 16 amino acids.

This chain connects TRBV5-1 to TRBJ1-1; 7 nucleotides match TRBD1. The germline V gene has CDR1 SGHRS and CDR2 YFSETQ. V shed 4 bases, J shed 6 bases, and the junction held 6 bases outside the gene matches. CDR3 size: 13 residues. CDR3 in amino acids: CASSQSTGSEAFF. As DNA, the CDR3 is TGCGCCAGCAGCCAATCGACAGGGTCTGAAGCTTTCTTT.

The genes are TRBV7-9 and TRBJ1-1; the D is unclear. CDR1 SEHNR and CDR2 FQNEAQ come from the germline V gene (reference sequence). Trimming left V 0 bases short and J 7 bases short, with 12 bases between. The CDR3 is 14 residues long. The CDR3 sequence is CASSLALGYSEAFF. The CDR3, as DNA: TGTGCCAGCAGCTTAGCCCTGGGCTATAGTGAAGCTTTCTTT. The whole variable domain, filled in from reference TRBV7-9 and TRBJ1-1, reads DTGVSQNPRHKITKRGQNVTFRCDPISEHNRLYWYRQTLGQGPEFLTYFQNEAQLEKSRLLSDRFSAERPKGSFSTLEIQRTEQGDSAMYLCASSLALGYSEAFFGQGTRLTVV.

This sequence joins TRBV3-1 (or the pseudogene TRBV3-2) and TRBJ2-3, with 12 positions matching TRBD1. Germline CDR1 LGHDT, CDR2 YNNKEL (reference sequence). The V gene end was trimmed by 0 bases and the J gene end by 2 bases; junction bases not matched to a gene: 3. The CDR3 covers 17 residues. In DNA form, the CDR3 reads TGTGCCAGCAGCCAAGATTGGGGACAGGGGGCCACAGATACGCAGTATTTT. Translated, it gives CASSQDWGQGATDTQYF.

The CDR3, as DNA: TGTGCCAGTAGCTTCGGAGGAATCGGGGAGCTGTTTTTT. This sequence encodes CASSFGGIGELFF. The chain employs TRBV6-5 and TRBJ2-2; perhaps TRBD2 as D (5 bases). CDR3 size: 13 residues. V lost 9 bases to trimming and J lost 7 bases, with 15 bases between them. Germline V gene lookup returns CDR1 MNHEY and CDR2 SVGAGI.

Comment on this clone: The sample has other DNA sequences that encode this CDR3 too. The chain recombines TRBV18 with TRBJ2-5; 9 nucleotides agree with TRBD1. Per germline, CDR1 KGHSH and CDR2 LQKENI. The CDR3 sequence is 14 residues long. The V segment lost 3 bases and the J segment 4 bases; nucleotides outside the gene matches: 3. DNA for the CDR3: TGTGCCAGCTCACCGGGACAGGGTATAGAGACCCAGTACTTC. Translated, it gives CASSPGQGIETQYF.

The chain uses TRBV7-2 and TRBJ2-1, with D unclear. The V gene lost 1 base and the J gene lost 1 base, with 5 bases spanning the gap. This CDR3 contains 14 residues. Germline V CDR1 and CDR2: SGHTA, FQGNSA. CDR3 loop: CASSLDYSYNEQFF. The CDR3 DNA sequence: TGTGCCAGCAGCTTAGATTATTCCTACAATGAGCAGTTCTTC. Using reference TRBV7-2 and TRBJ2-1 for the parts outside the CDR3, the full variable domain is GAGVSQSPSNKVTEKGKDVELRCDPISGHTALYWYRQSLGQGLEFLIYFQGNSAPDKSGLPSDRFSAERTGGSVSTLTIQRTQQEDSAVYLCASSLDYSYNEQFFGPGTRLTVL.

This chain connects TRBV15 to TRBJ2-1; 11 bases fit TRBD2. The CDR3 consists of 16 residues. V dropped 5 bases and J dropped 9; count of bases not matched to a gene: 12. Germline-derived CDR1 and CDR2 are LNHNV and YYDKDF (reference sequence). CDR3 loop: CATSEGIDSGRAEQFF. DNA for the CDR3: TGTGCCACCAGCGAGGGGATAGATAGCGGGAGGGCTGAGCAGTTCTTC.

This clone was counted once. The V call is TRBV12-3 or TRBV12-4, the J call TRBJ1-2; the D is unclear. The CDR3 spans 13 residues. V was shortened by 1 base and J by 5 bases, with 8 bases between the two germline ends. The CDR3, as DNA: TGTGCCAGCAGTTTAGGCGTGTCTTATGGCTACACCTTC. Protein: CASSLGVSYGYTF.

This chain uses TRBV24-1 with TRBJ2-7; 7 positions agree with TRBD1. The CDR3 runs to 13 residues. Germline CDR1 reads KGHDR; CDR2 reads SFDVKD. V lost 3 bases and J lost 6; bases outside the gene matches: 4. The CDR3 spells CATSDPTGIEQYF. In DNA form, the CDR3 reads TGTGCCACCAGTGATCCGACAGGGATCGAGCAGTACTTC.

CDR3 sequence: CASSLSPRVDQYF. CDR3 coding DNA: TGTGCCAGCAGTTTATCTCCCAGGGTCGATCAGTACTTC. This rearrangement joins TRBV27 to TRBJ2-7; D may be TRBD1 (5 bases). V lost 0 bases to trimming and J lost 10 bases, with 13 bases between them. CDR1 and CDR2 (germline): MNHEY, SMNVEV (reference sequence). This CDR3 is built from 13 residues.

For this clone: Additional DNA sequences in this sample encode the identical CDR3. The rearrangement joins TRBV24-1 to TRBJ1-5; D is undetermined. The germline CDR1 and CDR2 sequences are KGHDR and SFDVKD. The CDR3 loop spans 12 amino acids. V dropped 4 bases and J dropped 5 bases, with 5 bases sitting between them. The CDR3 DNA follows: TGTGCCACCAGTGACCCCGATCAGCCCCAGCATTTT. It translates to CATSDPDQPQHF.

The V and J genes are TRBV7-9 and TRBJ2-1, with D possibly being TRBD2 (5 bases). The germline CDR1 and CDR2 sequences are SEHNR and FQNEAQ (reference sequence). The V end was cut by 5 bases, the J end by 5 bases, with 16 bases between. The CDR3 extends over 15 amino acids. CDR3 sequence reads: CASSPLASTDNEQFF. Written as DNA, the CDR3 is TGTGCCAGCAGCCCTCTTGCTAGCACCGACAATGAGCAGTTCTTC.

The genes are TRBV27 and TRBJ1-2; D ambiguous. V gave up 4 bases and J gave up 5 bases, with 11 bases separating them. Germline V gene lookup returns CDR1 MNHEY and CDR2 SMNVEV (reference sequence). The CDR3 spans 13 residues. The CDR3: CASSSGSLYGYTF. Written as DNA, the CDR3 is TGTGCCAGCAGTTCCGGGAGCTTGTATGGCTACACCTTC.

This clone was detected once. The chain couples TRBV9 to TRBJ1-3; no clear D gene. With 0 bases removed from V and 4 bases from J, the gap between germline ends came to 8 bases. Germline V gives CDR1 SGDLS, CDR2 YYNGEE. CDR3 size: 14 residues. The CDR3 loop reads CASSVEAKGNTIYF. In DNA, the CDR3 is TGTGCCAGCAGCGTAGAAGCTAAGGGAAACACCATATATTTT.

The V and J genes are TRBV2 and TRBJ2-2, with 10 positions matching TRBD2. The CDR3 runs 15 residues. Germline loops: CDR1 SNHLY, CDR2 FYNNEI. V lost 4 bases and J lost 4; bases outside the gene matches: 3. The CDR3 DNA follows: TGTGCCAGCAGTGGAGCGGGAGGGTTCACCGGGGAGCTGTTTTTT. The encoded protein is CASSGAGGFTGELFF.

This rearrangement joins TRBV3-1 (or the pseudogene TRBV3-2) to TRBJ1-2; D is unresolved. This CDR3 is built from 14 residues. The germline CDR1 and CDR2 sequences are LGHDT and YNNKEL (reference sequence). Between the trimmed V and J ends, which lost 4 bases and 7 bases, there was a span of 16 bases. The CDR3 sequence is CASSRDTSLAGYTF. In DNA form, the CDR3 reads TGTGCCAGCAGCCGAGATACATCCTTGGCTGGCTACACCTTC.

The chain joins TRBV7-2 to TRBJ2-1; TRBD2 aligns across 8 bases. Trimming cost V 5 bases and J 1 base; bases outside gene matches: 7. In germline, CDR1 is SGHTA, CDR2 FQGNSA. The CDR3 is 16 amino acids. CDR3 sequence reads: CASSLTQRESYNEQFF. CDR3 in DNA: TGTGCCAGCAGCCTTACTCAGCGGGAGTCCTACAATGAGCAGTTCTTC.